This TCR beta chain was documented in a study of T-cell memory formation after mild COVID-19. At the level of the study: TCR clusters showed largely donor specificity.

This clonotype has more than one count but fewer than ten. Its antigen is undetermined. Using constant-segment primers, 5'RACE produced TCR alpha and TCR beta cDNA libraries carrying sample barcodes and UMIs. TCRdb re-analysed the 5' RACE reads in MiXCR, keeping a single row per CDR3 protein. The sample records 540,000 or so distinct CDR3 sequences, around 21% being singletons. Findings of the study overall: Researchers could not confirm that second-wave clones peaking on day 37 targeted SARS-CoV-2.

Per the germline V gene, CDR1 is MNHNY and CDR2 is SVGAGI (reference sequence). CDR3 length equals 12 residues. V lost 8 bases and J 6 bases, leaving 10 bases between the germline ends. Specimen: PBMCs or a T cell subset sorted from them (not recorded which). V gene TRBV6-6 combines with J gene TRBJ2-2, with no clear D. This clonotype originated in an adult woman who had mild COVID-19 (a few samples of this study predate the infection). Cell type and time point are not known. CDR3 in amino acids: CASVFDPGELFF. CDR3 coding DNA: TGTGCCAGCGTTTTCGACCCCGGGGAGCTGTTTTTT.